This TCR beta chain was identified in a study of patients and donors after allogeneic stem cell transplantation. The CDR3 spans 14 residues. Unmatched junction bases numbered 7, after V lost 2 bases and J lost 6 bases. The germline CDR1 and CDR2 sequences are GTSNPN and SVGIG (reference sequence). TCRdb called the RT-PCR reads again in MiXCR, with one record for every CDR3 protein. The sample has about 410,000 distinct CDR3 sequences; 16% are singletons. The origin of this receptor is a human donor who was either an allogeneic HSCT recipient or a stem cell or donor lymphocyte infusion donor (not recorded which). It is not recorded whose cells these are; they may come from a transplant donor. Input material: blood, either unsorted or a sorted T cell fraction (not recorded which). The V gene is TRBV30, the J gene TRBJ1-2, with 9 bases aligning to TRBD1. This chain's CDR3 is CAWSNLTGGDGYTF. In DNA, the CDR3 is TGTGCCTGGAGTAACCTCACAGGGGGCGATGGCTACACCTTC.